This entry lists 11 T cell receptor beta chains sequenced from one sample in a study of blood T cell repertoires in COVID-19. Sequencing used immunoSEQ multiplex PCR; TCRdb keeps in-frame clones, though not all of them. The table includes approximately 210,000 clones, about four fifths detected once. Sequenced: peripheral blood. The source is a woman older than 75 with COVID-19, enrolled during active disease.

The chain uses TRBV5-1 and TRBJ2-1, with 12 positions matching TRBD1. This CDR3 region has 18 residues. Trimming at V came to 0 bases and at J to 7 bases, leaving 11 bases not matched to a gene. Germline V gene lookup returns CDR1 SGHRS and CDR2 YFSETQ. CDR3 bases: TGCGCCAGCAGCTTGGCCAGGGACAGGGGGCAATTGGGGAATGAGCAGTTCTTC. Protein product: CASSLARDRGQLGNEQFF.

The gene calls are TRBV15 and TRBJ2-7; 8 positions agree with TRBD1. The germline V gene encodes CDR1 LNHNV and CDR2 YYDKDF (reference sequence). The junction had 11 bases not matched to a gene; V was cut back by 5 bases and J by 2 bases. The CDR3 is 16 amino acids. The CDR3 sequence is CATSPGADRATYEQYF. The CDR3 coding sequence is TGTGCCACCAGCCCAGGGGCGGACAGGGCTACCTACGAGCAGTACTTC.

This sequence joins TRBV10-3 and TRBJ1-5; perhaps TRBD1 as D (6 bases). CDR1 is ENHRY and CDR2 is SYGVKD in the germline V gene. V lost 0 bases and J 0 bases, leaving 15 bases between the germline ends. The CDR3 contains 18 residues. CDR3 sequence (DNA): TGTGCCATCAGTGAGTCGCCGGGAGGAGGGGGTAGCAATCAGCCCCAGCATTTT. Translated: CAISESPGGGGSNQPQHF.

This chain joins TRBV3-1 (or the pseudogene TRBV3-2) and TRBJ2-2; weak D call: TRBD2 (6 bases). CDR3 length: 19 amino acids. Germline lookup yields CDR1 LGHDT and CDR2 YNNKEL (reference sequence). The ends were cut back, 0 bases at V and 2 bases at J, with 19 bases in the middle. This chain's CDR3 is CASSQDWGVEEANTGELFF. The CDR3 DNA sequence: TGTGCCAGCAGCCAAGATTGGGGGGTCGAGGAAGCAAACACCGGGGAGCTGTTTTTT.

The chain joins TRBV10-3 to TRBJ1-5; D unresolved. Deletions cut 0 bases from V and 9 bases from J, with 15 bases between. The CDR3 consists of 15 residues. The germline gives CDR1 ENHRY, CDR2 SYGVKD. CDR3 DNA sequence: TGTGCCATCAGTGAGTCGGGAGGAGACTCGCGGCCCCAGCATTTT. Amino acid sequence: CAISESGGDSRPQHF.

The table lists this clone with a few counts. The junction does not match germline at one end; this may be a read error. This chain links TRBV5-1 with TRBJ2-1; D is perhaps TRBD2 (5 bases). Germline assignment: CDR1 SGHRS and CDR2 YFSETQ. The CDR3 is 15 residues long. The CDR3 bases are TGCGCCAGCAGCTTGGCCGCTAGCTCCCACAATGAGCAGTTCTTC. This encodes CASSLAASSHNEQFF.

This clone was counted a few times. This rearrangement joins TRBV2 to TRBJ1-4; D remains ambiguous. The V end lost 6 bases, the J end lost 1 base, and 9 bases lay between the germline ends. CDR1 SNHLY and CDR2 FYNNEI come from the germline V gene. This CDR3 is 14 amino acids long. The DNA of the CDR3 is TGTGCCAGCAGAGAAATAGTAACTAATGAAAAACTGTTTTTT. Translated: CASREIVTNEKLFF.

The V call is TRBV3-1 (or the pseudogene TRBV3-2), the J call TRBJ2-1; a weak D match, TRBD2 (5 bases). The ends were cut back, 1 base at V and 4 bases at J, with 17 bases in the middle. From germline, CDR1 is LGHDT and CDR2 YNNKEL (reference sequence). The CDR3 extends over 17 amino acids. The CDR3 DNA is TGTGCCAGCAGCCAAGTCAAGTCCAGCGGAAGATACAATGAGCAGTTCTTC. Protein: CASSQVKSSGRYNEQFF.

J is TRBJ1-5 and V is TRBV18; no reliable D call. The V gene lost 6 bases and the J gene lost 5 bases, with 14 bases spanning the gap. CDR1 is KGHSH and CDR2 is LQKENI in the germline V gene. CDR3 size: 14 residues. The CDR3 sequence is CASSPRVDDQPQHF. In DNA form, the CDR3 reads TGTGCCAGCTCCCCGAGGGTGGATGATCAGCCCCAGCATTTT.

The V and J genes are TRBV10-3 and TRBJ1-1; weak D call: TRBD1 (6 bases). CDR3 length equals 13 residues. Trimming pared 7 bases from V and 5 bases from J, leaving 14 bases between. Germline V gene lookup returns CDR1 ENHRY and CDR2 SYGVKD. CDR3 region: CAITAGDVTEAFF. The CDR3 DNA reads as TGTGCCATCACGGCAGGGGATGTGACTGAAGCTTTCTTT.

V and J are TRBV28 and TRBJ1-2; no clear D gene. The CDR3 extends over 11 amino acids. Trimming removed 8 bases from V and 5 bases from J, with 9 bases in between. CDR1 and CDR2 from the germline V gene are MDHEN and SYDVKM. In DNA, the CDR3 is TGTGCCAGCGGCGGGATTTATGGCTACACCTTC. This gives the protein CASGGIYGYTF.